This T cell receptor beta chain was recovered during a study of blood T cell repertoires in COVID-19. Across the whole study: Researchers got acute and convalescent COVID-19 samples from the United States, Italy and Spain. In each case, the material was cDNA or gDNA derived from T cells, B-cell-depleted T cells, or PBMCs.

This clone came up a few times. In the study's own analysis: Reference gene primer amplification gave nucleated cell count estimates. Measured with immunoSEQ multiplex PCR; TCRdb has only the in-frame clones, and not every one. V, J and clone size are taken as reported in that table, and D and trimming were inferred from the DNA itself. The sample holds about 90,000 clones, 70% to 90% seen once. The CDR3 extends over 11 amino acids. Germline loops: CDR1 SNHLY, CDR2 FYNNEI. V gave up 6 bases and J gave up 15 bases, with 14 bases separating them. The chain links TRBV2 to TRBJ1-4; D is possibly TRBD1 (5 bases). This clonotype was sampled from a man aged 55 to 70 with acute or convalescent COVID-19. The material sequenced was peripheral blood. The CDR3 DNA reads TGTGCCAGCAGGACGGGGGATGGATTGTTTTTT. Translated: CASRTGDGLFF.